The 9 T cell receptor beta chains in this list originate from one sample, sequenced in a study of blood T cell repertoires in COVID-19. Clones were read by immunoSEQ multiplex PCR, and TCRdb kept only the in-frame ones, dropping some. Here the sample spans under 200,000 clones, approximately 87% being singletons. Sequenced material: peripheral blood. The origin of the receptors is a man between 18 and 35 years old with active or convalescent COVID-19.

This clone has just one count. The chain carries TRBV4-3 and TRBJ2-1; 8 positions agree with TRBD2. Per germline, CDR1 LGHNA and CDR2 YSLEER. This CDR3 is built from 16 residues. V was pared by 1 base and J by 3 bases, with 5 bases of the junction left unmatched. DNA of the CDR3: TGCGCCAGCAGCCAAGGAGCGGGAGATTTCTACAATGAGCAGTTCTTC. Protein sequence: CASSQGAGDFYNEQFF.

The rearrangement links TRBV7-9 to TRBJ2-1, with TRBD2 matching over 7 bases. Losses at the gene ends were 3 bases for V and 6 bases for J; bases not matched to a gene: 14. The CDR3 has 17 residues. Germline V gene data show CDR1 as SEHNR and CDR2 as FQNEAQ (reference sequence). CDR3 residues: CASSFYSGHVPTNEQFF. Written as DNA, the CDR3 is TGTGCCAGCAGCTTTTATAGCGGGCACGTCCCCACCAATGAGCAGTTCTTC. Variable domain in full (rest from reference TRBV7-9 and TRBJ2-1): DTGVSQNPRHKITKRGQNVTFRCDPISEHNRLYWYRQTLGQGPEFLTYFQNEAQLEKSRLLSDRFSAERPKGSFSTLEIQRTEQGDSAMYLCASSFYSGHVPTNEQFFGPGTRLTVL.

The CDR3 nucleotides are TGTGCCATCAGAGGGACTAGCGGGGGACTCACAGATACGCAGTATTTT. This sequence encodes CAIRGTSGGLTDTQYF. This sequence joins TRBV10-3 and TRBJ2-3; 14 positions match TRBD2. Losses at the gene ends were 6 bases for V and 2 bases for J; bases not matched to a gene: 4. Germline V lookup: CDR1 ENHRY, CDR2 SYGVKD. This CDR3 is 16 amino acids long.

The chain combines TRBV19 with TRBJ2-2; possibly TRBD1 for D (5 bases). The length of the CDR3 is 15 residues. Trimming cost V 9 bases and J 6 bases, with 20 bases left between them. Germline CDR1 LNHDA, CDR2 SQIVND (reference sequence). CDR3 coding DNA: TGTGCCAGCGACGCTAACCAGGGTTGGGCCGGGGAGCTGTTTTTT. This gives the protein CASDANQGWAGELFF.

V and J are TRBV7-2 and TRBJ2-7; D is possibly TRBD1 (5 bases). CDR1 and CDR2 from the germline V gene are SGHTA and FQGNSA. The CDR3 is 13 amino acids. The V and J ends lost 1 base and 3 bases respectively, with 7 bases between them. CDR3 in DNA: TGTGCCAGCAGCTTAGACAGGAACTACGAGCAGTACGTC. Translating gives CASSLDRNYEQYV.

The chain couples TRBV10-2 to TRBJ1-2; D is undetermined. The CDR3 length is 13 residues. From germline, CDR1 is WSHSY and CDR2 SAAADI. V lost 5 bases to trimming and J lost 2 bases, with 9 bases between them. CDR3 protein: CASSSTENYGYTF. CDR3 bases: TGCGCCAGCAGTTCCACTGAGAACTATGGCTACACCTTC.

This clone was seen many times. J is TRBJ2-3 and V is TRBV7-3; TRBD1 matches 10 bases. With 4 bases clipped from V and 1 base from J, the junction kept 5 bases outside the gene matches. This CDR3 has 16 amino acids. Germline V gene sequence: CDR1 SGHTA, CDR2 FQGTGA. CDR3 loop: CASSSLGTGGTDTQYF. CDR3 sequence (DNA): TGTGCCAGCAGCTCCCTTGGGACAGGGGGCACAGATACGCAGTATTTT.

This rearrangement joins TRBV5-4 to TRBJ2-7; the match to TRBD1 covers 9 bases. This CDR3 region has 14 residues. The germline V gene has CDR1 SGHNT and CDR2 YYREEE (reference sequence). V lost 4 bases to trimming and J lost 6 bases; unmatched junction nucleotides: 8. In nucleotides, the CDR3 is TGTGCCAGCAGCCCCTCCGGGACAGGGTCCGAGCAGTACTTC. This codes for CASSPSGTGSEQYF.

V is TRBV5-1 and J is TRBJ2-7, with D possibly TRBD2 on 5 matching bases. CDR1 and CDR2 from the germline V gene are SGHRS and YFSETQ. Trimming took off 0 bases at V and 5 bases at J, with 9 bases between the two ends. This CDR3 is built from 13 residues. The DNA for the CDR3 is TGCGCCAGCAGCTTGGAATCGGGGAACGAGCAGTACTTC. Its protein product is CASSLESGNEQYF.